This is a list of T cell receptor beta chains from one sample in a study of regulatory T cells in long-lasting Graves disease. A single record per CDR3 protein comes from TCRdb applying MiXCR to the multiplex PCR reads. The table records roughly 700,000 distinct CDR3 sequences, approximately 31% of them present only once. Specimen: peripheral blood mononuclear cells (PBMCs), collected when the disease was refractory, from a patient treated with antithyroid drugs. The receptors shown here come from a female donor with Graves disease. The CDR3 runs from the conserved cysteine through the conserved F or W. Each record gives: J gene, D gene, clone size, V gene, CDR3 DNA, CDR3 protein. A D gene is named only where the DNA matches it firmly. Some rows have no size entry. The others give once, few or many, or a class for an expanded clone.

TRBJ2-1 | - | - | TRBV9 | TGTGCCAGCAGCGGGGGACTTCTCAATGAGCAGTTCTTC | CASSGGLLNEQFF
TRBJ2-5 | - | - | TRBV5-6 | TGTGCCAGCAGCTTGGCGGGCTTAGGCGCGGAGACCCAGTACTTC | CASSLAGLGAETQYF
TRBJ1-5 | TRBD1 | many | TRBV2 | TGTGCCAGCAGCCGGGGGACAGGGGGCAATCAGCCCCAGCATTTT | CASSRGTGGNQPQHF
TRBJ1-2 | - | - | TRBV30 | TGTGCCTGGAGCCCCGACCCCTATGGCTACACCTTC | CAWSPDPYGYTF
TRBJ2-7 | TRBD1 | few | TRBV30 | TGTGCCTGGAACCACGGGAGGGACAGGGGCCTCCACGAGCAGTACTTC | CAWNHGRDRGLHEQYF
TRBJ2-5 | TRBD1 | few | TRBV6-1 | TGTGCCAGCAGTGAATTTGACAGGGGGCAATACCAAGAGACCCAGTACTTC | CASSEFDRGQYQETQYF
TRBJ1-4 | - | many | TRBV11-2 | TGTGCCAGCAGCTTAGATCCCAGGGATAATGAAAAACTGTTTTTT | CASSLDPRDNEKLFF
TRBJ2-5 | TRBD1 | many | TRBV24-1 | TGTGCCACCAGTGACGCCGGGACAGGTGGGGGAGAGACCCAGTACTTC | CATSDAGTGGGETQYF
TRBJ1-2 | - | - | TRBV7-9 | TGTGCCAGCAGCTTAGCGCAGCAAGAATGGGATCTCGGCTACACCTTC | CASSLAQQEWDLGYTF
TRBJ2-3 | - | once | TRBV11-2 | TGTGCCAGCAGCTGGAACAGGGTGACAGATACGCAGTATTTT | CASSWNRVTDTQYF
TRBJ1-1 | - | - | TRBV20-1 | TGCAGTGCGAGGGGGGGGATCGACACTGAAGCTTTCTTT | CSARGGIDTEAFF
TRBJ1-1 | - | - | TRBV19 | TGTGCCAGTAGTATAGATAGGGATCGCACTGAAGCTTTCTTT | CASSIDRDRTEAFF
TRBJ2-5 | - | many | TRBV24-1 | TGTGCCACCAGTGACGGAGCTACATTTCAAGAGACCCAGTACTTC | CATSDGATFQETQYF
TRBJ1-1 | - | - | TRBV29-1 | TGCAGCGTTTTCGTACGCTTGGGCGCTGAAGCTTTCTTT | CSVFVRLGAEAFF
TRBJ1-2 | - | many | TRBV2 | TGTGCCAGCAGTGAAGGCCGTGCCTATGGCTACACCTTC | CASSEGRAYGYTF
TRBJ1-6 | - | - | TRBV3-1 | TGTGCCAGCAGCCCGGAGTCGAGTCTTTGGTCACCCCTCCACTTT | CASSPESSLWSPLHF
TRBJ2-7 | TRBD2 | many | TRBV7-2 | TGTGCCAGCAGCCCTGGTAGCGGGAGTTACGAGCAGTACTTC | CASSPGSGSYEQYF
TRBJ2-1 | - | - | TRBV9 | TGTGCCGGCAGCCCAAGGACAGATTACAATGAGCAGTTCTTC | CAGSPRTDYNEQFF
TRBJ1-6 | TRBD1 | many | TRBV27 | TGTGCCAGCAGTGTCCGCTCCGGGACAGTATCACCCCTCCACTTT | CASSVRSGTVSPLHF
TRBJ1-2 | - | many | TRBV2 | TGTGCCAGCAGTGAATCAGGATATGGCTACACCTTC | CASSESGYGYTF
TRBJ1-3 | - | - | TRBV28 | TGTGCCAGCATTCAAGGGAATTTGGACACCATATATTTT | CASIQGNLDTIYF
TRBJ1-2 | TRBD1 | many | TRBV6-1 | TGTGCCAGCAGTGCGGGACAGAGGAACTATGGCTACACCTTC | CASSAGQRNYGYTF